The rows below give T cell receptor beta chains drawn from one sample of a study of control samples from healthy donors and cancer patients. Repertoires were generated with immunoSEQ multiplex PCR, while TCRdb's copy carries only in-frame clones and drops some. The sample contains around 140,000 clones, roughly 94% of which appear only once. Specimen: blood. The source of these receptors is a man between 40 and 49 years old in good health. Both conserved end residues are part of each CDR3. A D gene is named only where the DNA matches it firmly. Clone size is given for some rows only: seen once, a few or many times, or a class if the clone is expanded.

clone_size,j_call,v_call,d_call,cdr3_aa,cdr3_nt
.,TRBJ2-5,TRBV27,TRBD1,CASSRGGRQETQYF,TGTGCCAGCAGTCGAGGGGGCCGGCAAGAGACCCAGTACTTC
.,TRBJ2-2,TRBV5-6,TRBD2,CASSFGGAFGELFF,TGTGCCAGCAGCTTCGGGGGGGCCTTCGGGGAGCTGTTTTTT
.,TRBJ1-4,TRBV27,TRBD1,CASRVTGGQREKLFF,TGTGCCAGCAGAGTAACAGGGGGCCAGAGGGAAAAACTGTTTTTT
.,TRBJ2-1,TRBV19,.,CASTLGPAGPYNEQFF,TGTGCCAGTACCCTTGGACCGGCGGGACCCTACAATGAGCAGTTCTTC
.,TRBJ2-2,TRBV5-1,.,CASSLLDTYTGELFF,TGCGCCAGCAGCTTGCTGGACACCTACACCGGGGAGCTGTTTTTT
.,TRBJ2-2,TRBV9,TRBD2,CASSELLAGANTGELFF,TGTGCCAGCAGCGAATTACTAGCGGGGGCGAACACCGGGGAGCTGTTTTTT
.,TRBJ2-7,TRBV3-1/TRBV3-2,TRBD1,CASSQKDRGIEQYF,TGTGCCAGCAGCCAAAAGGACAGGGGGATTGAGCAGTACTTC
once,TRBJ2-2,TRBV9,TRBD1,CASSVAGQGAGGELFF,TGTGCCAGCAGCGTAGCGGGACAGGGGGCAGGCGGGGAGCTGTTTTTT
.,TRBJ2-5,TRBV7-9,TRBD2,CASSLTSGSFQETQYF,TGTGCCAGCAGCTTAACTAGCGGGAGTTTCCAAGAGACCCAGTACTTC
once,TRBJ2-3,TRBV7-9,.,CASRLRQGVIDTQYF,TGTGCCAGCAGGCTCAGACAAGGGGTGATAGATACGCAGTATTTT
.,TRBJ2-7,TRBV27,TRBD1,CASSLGTGGAEQYF,TGTGCCAGCAGTTTAGGGACAGGGGGCGCCGAGCAGTACTTC
.,TRBJ2-1,TRBV28,.,CASSFVVVSTDNNEQFF,TGTGCCAGCAGTTTTGTTGTTGTATCTACAGACAACAATGAGCAGTTCTTC
.,TRBJ2-2,TRBV5-1,.,CASSVRTQSGELFF,TGCGCCAGCAGCGTCAGAACCCAATCGGGGGAGCTGTTTTTT
few,TRBJ1-1,TRBV27,.,CASSSGWNTEAFF,TGTGCCAGCAGTTCTGGGTGGAACACTGAAGCTTTCTTT
.,TRBJ2-2,TRBV5-4,TRBD1,CASSLPGQGAGHGELFF,TGTGCCAGCAGCTTGCCGGGGCAGGGGGCAGGTCACGGGGAGCTGTTTTTT
.,TRBJ2-1,TRBV5-6,TRBD1,CASRPRQGYNEQFF,TGTGCCAGCAGGCCAAGACAGGGCTACAATGAGCAGTTCTTC
.,TRBJ2-4,TRBV6-4,.,CASVKPPTVIQTKNIQYF,TGTGCCAGCGTAAAACCTCCGACAGTAATCCAAACCAAAAACATTCAGTACTTC
.,TRBJ1-2,TRBV5-1,.,CASRRPGTAYGYTF,TGCGCCAGCCGTCGACCTGGGACGGCCTATGGCTACACCTTC
.,TRBJ2-5,TRBV15,TRBD1,CATSNPGGTRETQYF,TGTGCCACCAGCAACCCAGGGGGCACCCGCGAGACCCAGTACTTC
few,TRBJ2-7,TRBV21-1,.,CASSKGDRGHEQYF,TGTGCCAGCAGCAAAGGGGACAGGGGGCACGAGCAGTACTTC
.,TRBJ2-5,TRBV18,.,CASSPSRAETQYF,TGTGCCAGCTCACCTTCGAGAGCAGAGACCCAGTACTTC
once,TRBJ1-2,TRBV6-5,TRBD1,CASSYRTKGASGGYTF,TGTGCCAGCAGTTACAGAACCAAGGGGGCAAGCGGTGGCTACACCTTC
.,TRBJ1-6,TRBV7-3,TRBD1,CASSFSSGGNSPLHF,TGTGCCAGCAGCTTCTCCTCAGGGGGTAATTCACCCCTCCACTTT
.,TRBJ1-1,TRBV2,TRBD1,CASSIQGRAEAFF,TGTGCCAGCAGTATACAGGGGCGCGCTGAAGCTTTCTTT
.,TRBJ1-5,TRBV19,.,CASKVGIHQPQHF,TGTGCCAGTAAGGTTGGGATTCATCAGCCCCAGCATTTT
once,TRBJ1-3,TRBV6-6,.,CASTQSAQTSGNTIYF,TGTGCCAGCACCCAGTCGGCACAAACCTCAGGAAACACCATATATTTT
.,TRBJ2-3,TRBV5-1,.,CASSLAGFVHTQYF,TGCGCCAGCAGCTTGGCGGGGTTCGTGCATACGCAGTATTTT
.,TRBJ2-3,TRBV5-4,TRBD2,CASSSGTSGGTDTQYF,TGTGCCAGCAGCTCAGGGACTAGCGGGGGCACAGATACGCAGTATTTT
.,TRBJ1-1,TRBV7-2,.,CASSSDTAEAFF,TGTGCCAGCAGCTCCGACACCGCTGAAGCTTTCTTT
.,TRBJ2-7,TRBV6-1,.,CASSEWEQGANYYEQYF,TGTGCCAGCAGTGAATGGGAACAGGGAGCTAATTACTACGAGCAGTACTTC
.,TRBJ2-3,TRBV19,.,CASKDLTDTQYF,TGTGCCAGTAAAGACCTCACAGATACGCAGTATTTT
.,TRBJ1-1,TRBV11-2,.,CASSFPPGPHTEAFF,TGTGCCAGCAGCTTTCCCCCGGGACCTCATACTGAAGCTTTCTTT